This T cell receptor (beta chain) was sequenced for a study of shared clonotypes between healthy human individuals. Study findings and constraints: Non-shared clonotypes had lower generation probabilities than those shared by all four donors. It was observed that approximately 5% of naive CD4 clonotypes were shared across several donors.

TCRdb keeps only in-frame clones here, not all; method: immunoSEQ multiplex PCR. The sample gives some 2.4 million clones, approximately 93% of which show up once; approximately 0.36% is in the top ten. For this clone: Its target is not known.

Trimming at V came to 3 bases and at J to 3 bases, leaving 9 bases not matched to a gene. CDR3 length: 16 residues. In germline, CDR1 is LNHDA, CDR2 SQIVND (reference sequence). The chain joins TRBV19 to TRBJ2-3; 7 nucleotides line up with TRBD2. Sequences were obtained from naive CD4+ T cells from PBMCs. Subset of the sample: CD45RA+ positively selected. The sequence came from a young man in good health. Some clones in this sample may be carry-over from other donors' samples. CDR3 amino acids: CASSMRRAGATDTQYF. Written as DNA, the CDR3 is TGTGCCAGTAGTATGAGGAGGGCGGGAGCAACAGATACGCAGTATTTT.